Sequencing of this T cell receptor beta chain was carried out in a study of shared clonotypes between healthy human individuals. Study-wide context: The study drew on two women and three men aged 18 to 49 as donors.

A single count supports this clone. Its antigen remains unidentified. CD4+ cells yielded CD45RA+ naive and CD45RA-negative memory subsets. TCRdb's table, derived via immunoSEQ multiplex PCR, lists solely in-frame clones and lacks some. The sample lists some 1.5 million clones, 95% to 99% occurring once. Study findings and constraints: It was expected that sequencing depth would affect clonotype sharing among donors.

This CDR3 contains 15 residues. V was clipped by 1 base and J by 4 bases, with 13 bases between them. Per the germline V gene, CDR1 is LNHDA and CDR2 is SQIVND (reference sequence). Sequencing used naive CD4+ T cells sorted from blood. As to subset: CD45RA+ positively selected. The receptor's source is a man in his thirties or forties in good health. This chain joins TRBV19 and TRBJ2-5; no reliable D call. CDR3 in amino acids: CASSIGASPIETQYF. DNA for the CDR3: TGTGCCAGTAGTATAGGTGCTAGTCCTATAGAGACCCAGTACTTC.